This paragraph reports one T cell receptor beta chain. The data were obtained in a study of shared clonotypes between healthy human individuals. Naive CD8 cells comprised CD45RO-negative, CCR7-positively selected cells, excluding terminally differentiated effector memory CD45RA+ cells. The donor cohort consisted entirely of Caucasian adults residing in Nashville, Tennessee. Trimming pared 5 bases from V and 0 bases from J, leaving 17 bases between. Per germline, CDR1 SGHVS and CDR2 FNYEAQ. There are 17 residues in the CDR3. Assay execution proceeded at the deep level. Per sorted-subset replicate PCR, input was around 200 ng DNA, representing 30,000 or so T cell genomes. The assay was immunoSEQ multiplex PCR, and TCRdb's table has in-frame clones only and misses some. The sample lists some 580,000 clones, 95% to 98% occurring once.

The sequence came from a man aged 25-40 years in good health. Sequenced material: naive CD8+ T cells sorted from blood. V usage is TRBV7-6 and J usage is TRBJ2-1, with a weak D call TRBD2 (5 bases). The CDR3 DNA reads TGTGCCAGCAGCCCGTGGATTAGCGCGAGCTCCTACAATGAGCAGTTCTTC. It is translated as CASSPWISASSYNEQFF.